A single sample gave rise to the 30 T cell receptor beta chains below, sequenced in a study of shared clonotypes between healthy human individuals. Measured with immunoSEQ multiplex PCR; TCRdb has only the in-frame clones, and not every one. The sample holds more than 550,000 clones, 90% seen once. The specimen was memory CD8+ T cells from PBMCs. Regarding subset: CD45RO+ cells pooled with CCR7-negative TemRA cells. These receptors all come from a man between 18 and 29 years old in good health. Some clones in this sample may be carry-over from other donors' samples.

The chain employs TRBV6-5 and TRBJ2-7, with D unclear. The germline V gene encodes CDR1 MNHEY and CDR2 SVGAGI. The CDR3 has 13 amino acids. Trimming removed 2 bases from V and 2 bases from J, with 7 bases in between. CDR3 nucleotides: TGTGCCAGCAGTTACGCGCAAACCTACGAGCAGTACTTC. Amino acid sequence: CASSYAQTYEQYF.

The chain is built from TRBV7-2 and TRBJ2-1; D might be TRBD2 (5 bases). From germline, CDR1 is SGHTA and CDR2 FQGNSA. V lost 5 bases and J 7 bases, leaving 15 bases between the germline ends. The CDR3 sequence is 14 residues long. The CDR3 DNA reads as TGTGCCAGCAGCCCCTGGCCGCGGAGGAATGAGCAGTTCTTC. Residues: CASSPWPRRNEQFF.

This sequence joins TRBV28 and TRBJ1-5, with D unclear. This CDR3 is 15 amino acids long. Germline V gene data show CDR1 as MDHEN and CDR2 as SYDVKM. Trimming took 6 bases from V and 0 from J, leaving 12 bases between them. CDR3 DNA sequence: TGTGCCAGCAGCCCCTGGATTGGTAGCAATCAGCCCCAGCATTTT. Translation: CASSPWIGSNQPQHF.

The genes are TRBV28 and TRBJ1-2; 8 bases agree with TRBD1. V lost 7 bases and J lost 4; bases outside the gene matches: 8. From germline, CDR1 is MDHEN and CDR2 SYDVKM. The CDR3 totals 14 residues. The CDR3 protein is CASTETGGVYGYTF. CDR3 DNA sequence: TGTGCCAGCACCGAAACAGGGGGTGTCTATGGCTACACCTTC.

This chain connects TRBV27 to TRBJ2-7; a weak D match, TRBD1 (6 bases). V was pared by 5 bases and J by 4 bases, with 15 bases between. CDR3 length: 14 residues. Germline CDR1 and CDR2: MNHEY and SMNVEV (reference sequence). This chain's CDR3 is CASSIRGLGYEQYF. The DNA of the CDR3 is TGTGCCAGCAGTATCAGGGGTTTAGGGTACGAGCAGTACTTC.

This chain connects TRBV25-1 to TRBJ2-7; perhaps TRBD1 as D (7 bases). Germline loops: CDR1 MGHDK, CDR2 SYGVNS. CDR3 length equals 14 residues. The V end lost 4 bases, the J end lost 3 bases, and 13 bases lay between the germline ends. Here the CDR3 DNA reads TGTGCCAGCAGTGTATGGCAGGGGGGCTACGAGCAGTACTTC. Amino acid sequence: CASSVWQGGYEQYF.

This chain links TRBV10-3 with TRBJ2-7, with a possible D match to TRBD1 (6 bases). The CDR3 consists of 16 residues. Germline loops: CDR1 ENHRY, CDR2 SYGVKD. Trimming took off 3 bases at V and 0 bases at J, with 15 bases between the two ends. CDR3 protein: CAISDEGGISSYEQYF. DNA for the CDR3: TGTGCCATCAGTGATGAAGGGGGAATTAGCTCCTACGAGCAGTACTTC.

The chain recombines TRBV11-1 with TRBJ2-5; 8 nucleotides align to TRBD2. The germline CDR1 and CDR2 sequences are SGHAT and FQDESV (reference sequence). CDR3 length: 17 residues. Trimming cost V 5 bases and J 2 bases; bases outside gene matches: 13. The CDR3 nucleotides read TGTGCCAGCAGCCCAGGACTAGCTTGGAAGGATCAAGAGACCCAGTACTTC. It codes for CASSPGLAWKDQETQYF.

A word on this clone: The same CDR3 can be traced to other DNA sequences in this sample. The genes are TRBV7-3 and TRBJ2-7; maybe TRBD1 (5 bases). This CDR3 is built from 13 residues. V lost 5 bases and J 12 bases, leaving 20 bases between the germline ends. Germline V gene data show CDR1 as SGHTA and CDR2 as FQGTGA. DNA for the CDR3: TGTGCCAGCAGCCCACCAGACAGCCCCGATCGGTACTTC. Translated, it gives CASSPPDSPDRYF.

This sequence joins TRBV6-5 and TRBJ1-2, with 7 nucleotides matching TRBD1. Germline CDR1 reads MNHEY; CDR2 reads SVGAGI. The V and J ends lost 5 bases and 8 bases, in that order; junction bases with no gene match: 11. The CDR3 totals 14 residues. CDR3 loop: CASSNGQVMSGYTF. In DNA, the CDR3 is TGTGCCAGCAGTAACGGACAGGTGATGAGCGGCTACACCTTC.

The V gene is TRBV30, the J gene TRBJ2-7; tentative D call: TRBD2 (7 bases). This CDR3 spans 15 amino acids. Germline loops: CDR1 GTSNPN, CDR2 SVGIG (reference sequence). V was clipped by 1 base and J by 5 bases, with 18 bases between them. The CDR3 loop reads CAWSGGGGVRDEQYF. The CDR3 nucleotides read TGTGCCTGGAGTGGGGGGGGCGGCGTGCGAGACGAGCAGTACTTC.

The chain uses TRBV10-3 and TRBJ2-2, with 8 nucleotides matching TRBD2. The CDR3 contains 14 residues. V shed 8 bases, J shed 4 bases, and the junction held 6 bases outside the gene matches. Germline V gives CDR1 ENHRY, CDR2 SYGVKD. CDR3: CAIGVAGLTGELFF. CDR3 nucleotides: TGTGCCATCGGGGTAGCGGGACTCACCGGGGAGCTGTTTTTT.

The rearrangement joins TRBV7-8 to TRBJ1-1; D gene ambiguous. The CDR3 is 14 amino acids. The V end lost 5 bases, the J end lost 1 base, and 11 bases lay between the germline ends. Germline V CDR1 and CDR2: SGHVS, FQNEAQ. The CDR3 nucleotides are TGTGCCAGCAGCCACACCGGGAAGAACACTGAAGCTTTCTTT. It yields the protein CASSHTGKNTEAFF.

The gene calls are TRBV29-1 and TRBJ1-2; 8 bases line up with TRBD1. J was trimmed by 4 bases and V by 0 bases; bases with no gene match: 10. CDR1 is SQVTM, CDR2 ANQGSEA, per germline. The CDR3 sequence is 16 residues long. DNA for the CDR3: TGCAGCGTTGAAGACACAGGGGGTACTGGGGTCTATGGCTACACCTTC. The encoded protein is CSVEDTGGTGVYGYTF.

The chain has TRBV19 and TRBJ2-1; possibly TRBD2 for D (5 bases). Trimming left V 10 bases short and J 0 bases short, with 10 bases between. This CDR3 has 13 residues. CDR1 and CDR2 (germline): LNHDA, SQIVND (reference sequence). CDR3: CATSAGSYNEQFF. CDR3 DNA: TGTGCCACCTCGGCGGGCTCCTACAATGAGCAGTTCTTC.

The chain couples TRBV13 to TRBJ2-7; the D gene is possibly TRBD1 (6 bases). CDR3 length: 13 residues. V dropped 3 bases and J dropped 6 bases, with 12 bases sitting between them. Germline loops: CDR1 PRHDT, CDR2 FYEKMQ (reference sequence). The DNA for the CDR3 is TGTGCCAGCAGCTTGGGGGCCGGCGGCGAGCAGTACTTC. It specifies CASSLGAGGEQYF. Variable domain in full (rest from reference TRBV13 and TRBJ2-7): AAGVIQSPRHLIKEKRETATLKCYPIPRHDTVYWYQQGPGQDPQFLISFYEKMQSDKGSIPDRFSAQQFSDYHSELNMSSLELGDSALYFCASSLGAGGEQYFGPGTRLTVT.

The chain joins TRBV28 to TRBJ2-7; D is uncertain. V shed 3 bases and J shed 4 bases, with 10 bases lying between them. The CDR3 runs 13 residues. Germline CDR1 MDHEN, CDR2 SYDVKM. The DNA for the CDR3 is TGTGCCAGCAGTTTCTTCTGGCGGTACGAGCAGTACTTC. It codes for CASSFFWRYEQYF.

The chain joins TRBV19 to TRBJ1-2; the D is unclear. V lost 0 bases to trimming and J lost 1 base, with 21 bases between them. Germline V gives CDR1 LNHDA, CDR2 SQIVND (reference sequence). This CDR3 comprises 19 residues. DNA for the CDR3: TGTGCCAGTAGTATAGATCTAAGATCGGAGGCCTACATTAACTATGGCTACACCTTC. It yields the protein CASSIDLRSEAYINYGYTF.

The gene calls are TRBV19 and TRBJ1-2, with TRBD1 matching 8 bases. V shed 10 bases and J 1 base; nucleotides not matched to a gene: 8. The CDR3 length is 14 residues. Germline lookup yields CDR1 LNHDA and CDR2 SQIVND (reference sequence). CDR3 residues: CATSPGQVNYGYTF. Written as DNA, the CDR3 is TGTGCCACGTCCCCGGGACAGGTTAACTATGGCTACACCTTC.

Notes on this clone: Other DNA variants within this sample encode the same CDR3. The chain links TRBV9 to TRBJ2-7; D remains ambiguous. Germline loops: CDR1 SGDLS, CDR2 YYNGEE. There are 12 residues in the CDR3. V was pared by 1 base and J by 7 bases, with 9 bases between. This CDR3 is CASSVRAGEQYF. The CDR3 DNA follows: TGTGCCAGCAGCGTACGGGCAGGAGAGCAGTACTTC.

CDR3: CASSLWGGTGGPNTEAFF. CDR3 DNA: TGTGCCAGCAGTTTATGGGGTGGGACAGGGGGGCCGAACACTGAAGCTTTCTTT. J is TRBJ1-1 and V is TRBV27; TRBD1 aligns across 11 bases. The trim removed 1 base at V and 1 base at J, leaving 8 bases unmatched. The germline CDR1 and CDR2 sequences are MNHEY and SMNVEV (reference sequence). The CDR3 totals 18 residues.

The J gene is TRBJ2-2, the V gene TRBV7-2, with D uncertain. The CDR3 extends over 14 amino acids. Trimming cost V 7 bases and J 1 base, with 10 bases left between them. Germline assignment: CDR1 SGHTA and CDR2 FQGNSA. The CDR3 spells CASTPDRNTGELFF. Here the CDR3 DNA reads TGTGCCAGCACCCCGGATCGGAACACCGGGGAGCTGTTTTTT.

The V and J genes are TRBV9 and TRBJ2-1; possible D gene TRBD2, 7 bases. The CDR3 length is 15 residues. The germline CDR1 and CDR2 sequences are SGDLS and YYNGEE. With 0 bases removed from V and 8 bases from J, the gap between germline ends came to 15 bases. The CDR3 region is CASSVVGGGFYEQFF. The DNA of the CDR3 is TGTGCCAGCAGCGTAGTTGGCGGGGGCTTCTATGAGCAGTTCTTC.

The chain employs TRBV28 and TRBJ2-7; weak D call: TRBD1 (5 bases). Trimming cost V 6 bases and J 1 base, with 10 bases left between them. This CDR3 contains 13 residues. Germline values: CDR1 MDHEN, CDR2 SYDVKM. CDR3 bases: TGTGCCAGCAGCCCCCGGACATCCTACGAGCAGTACTTC. This gives the protein CASSPRTSYEQYF.

This chain uses TRBV13 with TRBJ2-7; 8 nucleotides align to TRBD2. The CDR3 has 13 amino acids. Germline loops: CDR1 PRHDT, CDR2 FYEKMQ (reference sequence). V trimming: 5 bases; J trimming: 6 bases; junction bases outside the gene matches: 6. The CDR3 spells CASSVGRAPEQYF. CDR3 nucleotides: TGTGCCAGCAGCGTCGGGAGGGCCCCCGAGCAGTACTTC. The entire variable domain, with the rest obtained from reference TRBV13 and TRBJ2-7, is as follows: AAGVIQSPRHLIKEKRETATLKCYPIPRHDTVYWYQQGPGQDPQFLISFYEKMQSDKGSIPDRFSAQQFSDYHSELNMSSLELGDSALYFCASSVGRAPEQYFGPGTRLTVT.

The gene calls are TRBV5-6 and TRBJ2-1; possibly TRBD1 for D (5 bases). This CDR3 is built from 16 residues. Trimming took 3 bases from V and 8 from J, leaving 21 bases between them. The V gene's germline CDR1 is SGHDT and CDR2 YYEEEE. The CDR3 bases are TGTGCCAGCAGCTACGAAGAAGCAGGGAATTGGGATGAGCAGTTCTTC. It translates to CASSYEEAGNWDEQFF.

The gene calls are TRBV19 and TRBJ1-5, with TRBD1 identical over 7 bases. The CDR3 is 18 amino acids. V was clipped by 0 bases and J by 1 base; unmatched bases: 9. Germline loops: CDR1 LNHDA, CDR2 SQIVND (reference sequence). CDR3 in DNA: TGTGCCAGTAGTATAGATTGGCGGGACAGTGGGAGCAATCAGCCCCAGCATTTT. Amino acid sequence: CASSIDWRDSGSNQPQHF.

The chain links TRBV5-1 to TRBJ1-1; no firm D call. V lost 0 bases and J lost 4, with 10 bases in between. Per the germline V gene, CDR1 is SGHRS and CDR2 is YFSETQ. This CDR3 region has 14 residues. Written as DNA, the CDR3 is TGCGCCAGCAGCTTGGAGAGGACCGGCACTGAAGCTTTCTTT. This encodes CASSLERTGTEAFF.

The chain recombines TRBV13 with TRBJ2-5; D assignment may be TRBD1 or TRBD2 (6 bases each). The V and J ends lost 4 bases and 5 bases respectively, with 14 bases between them. CDR3 size: 14 residues. In germline, CDR1 is PRHDT, CDR2 FYEKMQ (reference sequence). This chain's CDR3 is CASSSRGTWETQYF. CDR3 DNA: TGTGCCAGCAGCTCAAGGGGGACTTGGGAGACCCAGTACTTC.

The V gene is TRBV29-1, the J gene TRBJ2-5, with TRBD2 identical over 9 bases. The J call may be wrong; the DNA end is better matched by TRBJ2-7. CDR1 is SQVTM and CDR2 is ANQGSEA in the germline V gene. CDR3 length equals 15 residues. The DNA for the CDR3 is TGCAGCGTTGAGGCCGGGACTAGCTTCTCCTACGAGCAGTACTTC. It codes for CSVEAGTSFSYEQYF.